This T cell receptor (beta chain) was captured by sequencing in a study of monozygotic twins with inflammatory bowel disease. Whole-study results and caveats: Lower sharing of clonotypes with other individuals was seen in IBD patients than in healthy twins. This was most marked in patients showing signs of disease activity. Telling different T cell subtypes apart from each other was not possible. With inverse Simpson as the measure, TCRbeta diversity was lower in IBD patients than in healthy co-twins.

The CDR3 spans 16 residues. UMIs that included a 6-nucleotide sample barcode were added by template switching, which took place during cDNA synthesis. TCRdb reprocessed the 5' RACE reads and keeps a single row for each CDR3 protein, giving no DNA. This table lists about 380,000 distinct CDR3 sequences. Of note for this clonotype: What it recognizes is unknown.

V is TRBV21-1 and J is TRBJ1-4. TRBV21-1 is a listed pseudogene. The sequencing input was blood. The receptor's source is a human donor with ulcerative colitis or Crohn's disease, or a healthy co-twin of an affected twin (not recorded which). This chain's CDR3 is CASSKVRGIPNEKLFF.